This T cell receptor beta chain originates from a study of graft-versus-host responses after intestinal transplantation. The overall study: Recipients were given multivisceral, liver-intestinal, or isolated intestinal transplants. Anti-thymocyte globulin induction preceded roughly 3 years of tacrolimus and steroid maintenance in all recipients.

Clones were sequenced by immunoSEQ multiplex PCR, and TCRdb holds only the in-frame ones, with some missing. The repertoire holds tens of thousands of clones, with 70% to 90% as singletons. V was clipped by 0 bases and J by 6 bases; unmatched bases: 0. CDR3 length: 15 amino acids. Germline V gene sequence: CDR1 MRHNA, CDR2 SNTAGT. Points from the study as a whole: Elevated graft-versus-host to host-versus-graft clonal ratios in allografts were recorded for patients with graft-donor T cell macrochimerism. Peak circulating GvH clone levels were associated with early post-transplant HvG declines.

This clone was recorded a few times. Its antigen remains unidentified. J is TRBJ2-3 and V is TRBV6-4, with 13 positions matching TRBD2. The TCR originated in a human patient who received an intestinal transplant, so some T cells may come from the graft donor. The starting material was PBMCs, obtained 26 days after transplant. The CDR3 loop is CASSDSTSGGDTQYF. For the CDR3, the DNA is TGTGCCAGCAGTGACTCGACTAGCGGGGGGGATACGCAGTATTTT.